This note documents a single TCR beta chain sequence. Its binding antigen is unknown. Base qualities are missing; no much larger clone stands one base away. The data are from a study of blood T cell repertoires in COVID-19 (dated by TCRdb to the early 2020s). About the full investigation: The collaborator samples originated in the United States, Italy and Spain and spanned the acute and convalescent phases of COVID-19. The prospective study material was composed of cDNA or gDNA derived from T cells, B-cell-depleted T cells, or PBMCs. Subjects who had been exposed to COVID-19, were actively infected with it, or had recovered from it provided the deeply sampled blood TCRbeta repertoires that made up the dataset. A freely available public database, intended as a resource for researchers studying the immune response to SARS-CoV-2, is where the repertoires were released. The samples were drawn from the first 160 participants of the ongoing ImmuneRACE study and from roughly 1,300 subjects provided by 6 global collaborators. Sample metadata almost always included a de-identified subject ID, COVID-19 status, age in years and sex. Where available, HLA class I and class II types were taken from metadata supplied by the sample provider and were not determined by assay-based typing.

The collaborating institutions used their own protocols to collect whole blood in K2EDTA tubes. Collaborator samples were shipped for TCRbeta analysis as frozen whole blood, isolated PBMCs, or DNA extracted from either sample type. The immunoSEQ Assay, a bias-controlled multiplex PCR, was used to amplify TCRbeta CDR3 regions from genomic DNA. In the source study's methods: Within the assay, amplification of reference gene primers was used to estimate how many nucleated cells each sample contained. To quantify the absolute abundance of each unique TCRbeta CDR3 rearrangement, sequence reads were collapsed and filtered. For each sample, productive Simpson clonality was calculated by taking the square root of Simpson's diversity index across productive rearrangements. TCRdb stores this immuneACCESS table with in-frame sequences only. Part of the clones is absent; in the studies checked, under half of the shortfall reflects unresolved V genes, and no reason is known for the rest. D and trimming were read from the DNA, whereas the V and J calls and clone size are those reported in that table. Within this sample are under 150,000 clones, with less than 85% of them counted one time only. About 13% of the sample is taken by the ten largest.

The CDR3 measures 13 amino acids from cysteine to phenylalanine. Only the CDR3 portion is preserved as DNA: 39 bases, with reading frame beginning at the first base. Germline trimming: 6 bases from V, 5 bases from J; junction bases outside gene matches: 6. Via the germline V gene, CDR1 is MNHEY and CDR2 SVGAGI. Overall results and qualifications from the work: Clinical and demographic metadata were provided uncurated, with the amount varying by source and participant.

The receptor chain draws on TRBV6-5 and TRBJ1-1; 7 central nucleotides agree with TRBD1. The sequence derives from a human donor in a cohort sampled during active COVID-19. Sequenced material: peripheral blood. This receptor has the CDR3 CASSQQGRTEAFF. The DNA reads TGTGCCAGCAGCCAACAGGGGAGAACTGAAGCTTTCTTT.